A single sample gave rise to the 21 T cell receptor beta chains below, sequenced in a study of identical twins. From the 5' RACE reads, TCRdb called clonotypes with MiXCR, one entry per CDR3 protein. The table records 500,000 or so distinct CDR3 sequences, 13% to 15% of them present only once. The sample also formed part of further work on yellow fever vaccine responses in identical twins.

Input material: CD4+ T cells sorted from blood. These TCRs come from a woman between 18 and 30 years old in good health.

This clonotype was seen a few times. The CDR3 is CSARTGASGKETQYF. In nucleotides, the CDR3 is TGCAGTGCTAGAACAGGGGCTAGCGGGAAAGAGACCCAGTACTTC. This chain links TRBV20-1 with TRBJ2-5, with TRBD2 matching 9 bases. The CDR3 spans 15 residues. Trimming took 2 bases from V and 3 from J; bases not matched to a gene: 7. Germline CDR1 is DFQATT and CDR2 is SNEGSKA (reference sequence).

The chain is built from TRBV9 and TRBJ2-7; D perhaps matches TRBD1 (5 bases). The ends were cut back, 0 bases at V and 0 bases at J, with 10 bases in the middle. CDR1 is SGDLS, CDR2 YYNGEE, per germline. This CDR3 spans 15 amino acids. The CDR3 region has the DNA TGTGCCAGCAGCGTAGGGTTAGACAGCTCCTACGAGCAGTACTTC. Residues: CASSVGLDSSYEQYF.

The chain links TRBV6-5 to TRBJ1-5; no definite D call. The CDR3 consists of 15 residues. Trimming took 4 bases from V and 9 from J, leaving 19 bases between them. In germline, CDR1 is MNHEY, CDR2 SVGAGI. CDR3: CASSSGSGRILPQHF. Written as DNA, the CDR3 is TGTGCCAGCAGTTCCGGCTCGGGAAGAATCTTGCCCCAGCATTTT.

This clonotype came up many times. This sequence joins TRBV28 and TRBJ1-1, with 7 bases aligning to TRBD1. This CDR3 spans 14 amino acids. The germline gives CDR1 MDHEN, CDR2 SYDVKM. J lost 2 bases, V lost 8 bases, and 8 bases had no gene match. In DNA form, the CDR3 reads TGTGCCAGCGGAGGGGGCGCATTAAACACTGAAGCTTTCTTT. It codes for CASGGGALNTEAFF.

This clonotype was seen ten or more times. The chain uses TRBV10-3 and TRBJ1-2; tentatively, D is TRBD1 (6 bases). The germline V gene encodes CDR1 ENHRY and CDR2 SYGVKD. The CDR3 consists of 13 residues. Deletions cut 6 bases from V and 6 bases from J, with 14 bases between. The CDR3 sequence: CAIRQGSVNGYTF. The CDR3 DNA sequence: TGTGCCATCAGACAGGGTAGTGTTAATGGCTACACCTTC.

The genes are TRBV5-1 and TRBJ2-5, with D uncertain. V dropped 0 bases and J dropped 5 bases, with 14 bases sitting between them. CDR3 size: 15 residues. CDR1 and CDR2 (germline): SGHRS, YFSETQ. CDR3 region: CASSLALGGAETQYF. DNA for the CDR3: TGCGCCAGCAGCTTGGCCTTGGGCGGAGCGGAGACCCAGTACTTC.

The V call is TRBV5-5, the J call TRBJ2-2; weak D call: TRBD1 (5 bases). Germline V CDR1 and CDR2: SGHKS, YYEKEE (reference sequence). This CDR3 is built from 15 residues. Trimming shortened V by 6 bases and J by 0 bases, and 12 bases separated the two germline ends. The CDR3 DNA reads TGTGCCAGCAAAGGGGTAAACTCGAACACCGGGGAGCTGTTTTTT. Its protein product is CASKGVNSNTGELFF.

About this clonotype: Since a much larger clone is just one base distant, this may be a read error. The rearrangement links TRBV4-3 to TRBJ2-6; D call uncertain. The CDR3 is made up of 15 amino acids. From germline, CDR1 is LGHNA and CDR2 YSLEER. The CDR3 here is CSSSQDSSGANVLTF. CDR3 DNA sequence: TGCTCCAGCAGCCAAGACTCCTCTGGGGCCAACGTCCTGACTTTC.

A word on this clonotype: One end of the junction is discordant with germline, which a read error may explain. V usage is TRBV6-1 and J usage is TRBJ1-6; D is unclear. Per the germline V gene, CDR1 is MNHNS and CDR2 is SASEGT. This CDR3 comprises 13 residues. The CDR3: CASGELGASPLHF. DNA of the CDR3: TGTGCCAGCGGTGAGCTGGGCGCCTCACCCCTCCACTTT.

This clonotype has only a few counts. J is TRBJ1-6 and V is TRBV2, with a tentative D call TRBD1 (6 bases). Trimming took off 2 bases at V and 7 bases at J, with 9 bases between the two ends. Germline CDR1 SNHLY, CDR2 FYNNEI. The CDR3 contains 14 residues. In DNA, the CDR3 is TGTGCCAGCAGTGAACAGGGGAACAATTCACCCCTCCACTTT. It is translated as CASSEQGNNSPLHF.

J is TRBJ2-3 and V is TRBV24-1, with D perhaps TRBD2 (6 bases). This CDR3 has 17 residues. CDR1 and CDR2 from the germline V gene are KGHDR and SFDVKD. The V and J ends lost 4 bases and 5 bases respectively, with 21 bases between them. The chain's CDR3 is CATSDTTRTTGVDTQYF. In nucleotides, the CDR3 is TGTGCCACCAGTGACACTACTCGAACTACGGGGGTAGATACGCAGTATTTT.

The rearrangement joins TRBV12-3 or TRBV12-4 to TRBJ1-5; tentative D call: TRBD1 (5 bases). The CDR3 consists of 15 residues. V shed 8 bases and J shed 5 bases, with 19 bases lying between them. CDR3 nucleotide sequence: TGTGCCAGCGCAGGAGGGGATTTCTCTTATCAGCCCCAGCATTTT. The encoded protein is CASAGGDFSYQPQHF.

The DNA of the CDR3 is TGTGCCAGCATTGACAGGGGTGGCGAAGAGACCCAGTACTTC. Amino acid sequence: CASIDRGGEETQYF. The gene calls are TRBV3-1 and TRBJ2-5; 8 bases agree with TRBD1. Germline CDR1 LGHDT, CDR2 YNNKEL (reference sequence). CDR3 length equals 14 residues. Losses at the gene ends were 7 bases for V and 3 bases for J; bases not matched to a gene: 7.

The V call is TRBV2, the J call TRBJ2-3, with D possibly being TRBD1 or TRBD2 (5 bases each). The ends were cut back, 6 bases at V and 4 bases at J, with 14 bases in the middle. Germline V gene lookup returns CDR1 SNHLY and CDR2 FYNNEI. There are 14 residues in the CDR3. The CDR3 coding sequence is TGTGCCAGCAGGCCGGGGCCGTTGGCAGATACGCAGTATTTT. This sequence encodes CASRPGPLADTQYF.

This chain uses TRBV5-5 with TRBJ2-5; D remains ambiguous. Germline CDR1 reads SGHKS; CDR2 reads YYEKEE (reference sequence). This CDR3 comprises 14 residues. V was clipped by 4 bases and J by 5 bases, with 15 bases between them. DNA for the CDR3: TGTGCCAGCAGCCCGCGATCGAACGCGGAGACCCAGTACTTC. This codes for CASSPRSNAETQYF.

The chain links TRBV27 to TRBJ1-1; D unresolved. V dropped 7 bases and J dropped 2 bases, with 11 bases sitting between them. This CDR3 region has 13 residues. In germline, CDR1 is MNHEY, CDR2 SMNVEV (reference sequence). The CDR3 sequence: CASMNQVNTEAFF. DNA for the CDR3: TGTGCCAGCATGAATCAGGTTAACACTGAAGCTTTCTTT.

This clonotype was found a few times. The V call is TRBV6-5, the J call TRBJ1-5; D perhaps matches TRBD1 (5 bases). From germline, CDR1 is MNHEY and CDR2 SVGAGI. The V end was cut by 11 bases, the J end by 2 bases, with 7 bases between. The CDR3 is 11 amino acids. CDR3 coding DNA: TGTGCCGTGGGGGGCAATCAGCCCCAGCATTTT. Translating it yields CAVGGNQPQHF.

This clonotype was found a few times. The limits of the CDR3 on the DNA are not certain, so only TCRdb's listed CDR3 is given. This rearrangement joins TRBV11-2 to TRBJ2-5. The CDR3 sequence runs 15 residues, both termini included. Germline lookup yields CDR1 SGHAT and CDR2 FQNNGV. The CDR3 sequence is CASSLDVGFLETQYF.

The chain couples TRBV2 to TRBJ2-5; tentatively, D is TRBD1 (5 bases). This CDR3 has 13 residues. CDR1 is SNHLY, CDR2 FYNNEI, per germline. The V end lost 7 bases, the J end lost 2 bases, and 11 bases lay between the germline ends. The CDR3 is CASNAGIQETQYF. The DNA of the CDR3 is TGTGCCAGCAATGCAGGGATACAAGAGACCCAGTACTTC.

This clonotype has just a few counts. V and J are TRBV6-6 and TRBJ1-1; weak D call: TRBD1 (5 bases). The CDR3 is 13 amino acids. Germline V lookup: CDR1 MNHNY, CDR2 SVGAGI (reference sequence). V was trimmed by 2 bases and J by 7 bases, leaving 11 bases between them. The CDR3 nucleotides read TGTGCCAGCAGTTACAGGGGAGGGGATGAAGCTTTCTTT. This translates into CASSYRGGDEAFF.

This chain connects TRBV6-5 to TRBJ1-1; unclear D gene. The germline CDR1 and CDR2 sequences are MNHEY and SVGAGI. The CDR3 runs 13 residues. The V gene lost 7 bases and the J gene lost 0 bases, with 9 bases spanning the gap. The CDR3 region has the DNA TGTGCCAGCAACTCCGGTTTGAACACTGAAGCTTTCTTT. Protein: CASNSGLNTEAFF.